This record looks at one TCR beta chain sequence and its context. This sample stems from a study of blood T cell repertoires in COVID-19. Study in general: Material from acute and convalescent COVID-19 was sourced from the United States, Italy and Spain. From T cells, B-cell-depleted T cells, or PBMCs came the material, which was cDNA or gDNA.

This CDR3 has 13 amino acids. Germline V gene lookup returns CDR1 SGHRS and CDR2 YFSETQ. Original analysis: From reference gene primer amplification, estimates of nucleated cell counts were derived. Only in-frame clones appear in the TCRdb table, and some are missing; sequencing was by immunoSEQ multiplex PCR. V and J calls and clone size are as listed in that table; D and trimming were resolved from the DNA. In the table there are around 140,000 clones, 87% of which are singletons. Specimen: peripheral blood. The receptor was derived from a man aged 50-60 years who had recovered from COVID-19. The V call is TRBV5-1, the J call TRBJ2-5; 10 bases are a match to TRBD2. Written as DNA, the CDR3 is TGCGTCGATAGCGGGGGGCCGGGAGAGACCCAGTACTTC. This translates into CVDSGGPGETQYF.